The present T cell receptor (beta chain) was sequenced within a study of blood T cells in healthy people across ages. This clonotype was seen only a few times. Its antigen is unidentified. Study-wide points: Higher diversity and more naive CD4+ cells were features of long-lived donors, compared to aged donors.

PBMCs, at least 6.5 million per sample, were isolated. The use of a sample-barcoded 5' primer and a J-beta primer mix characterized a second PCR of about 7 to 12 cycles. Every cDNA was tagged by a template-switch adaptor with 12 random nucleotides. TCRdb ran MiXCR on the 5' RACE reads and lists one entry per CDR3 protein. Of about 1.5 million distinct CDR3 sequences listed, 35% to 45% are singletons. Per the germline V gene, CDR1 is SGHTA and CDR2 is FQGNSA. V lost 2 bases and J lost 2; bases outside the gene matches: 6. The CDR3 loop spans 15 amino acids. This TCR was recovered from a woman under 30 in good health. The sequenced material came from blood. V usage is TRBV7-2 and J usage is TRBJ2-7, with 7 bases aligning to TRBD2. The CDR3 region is CASSLNSAGAYEQYF. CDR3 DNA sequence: TGTGCCAGCAGCTTAAATTCGGCGGGGGCCTACGAGCAGTACTTC.